These T cell receptor beta chains were read from a single sample in a study of T cell repertoires in cytomegalovirus infection. TCRdb processed the reads anew with MiXCR; each CDR3 protein has one entry. Among 250,000 to 350,000 distinct CDR3 sequences listed, about a quarter were seen once. Sequencing was carried out using PBMCs. Every receptor here comes from a human donor in good health (CMV status not recorded). Some clones in this sample may be carry-over from other donors' samples. The CDR3 runs from the conserved cysteine through the conserved F or W. The D gene is left open where the match is weak. A clone size is listed for some rows: how often the clone was seen (once, few, many), or a class if it is expanded.

CDR3 protein	CDR3 DNA	D gene	V gene	J gene	clone size
CASSPEREPQYF	TGTGCCAGCAGCCCCGAGAGGGAGCCCCAGTACTTC	.	TRBV7-2	TRBJ2-5	.
CASSRDRGTTDTQYF	TGTGCCAGCAGCCGGGACAGGGGGACCACAGATACGCAGTATTTT	TRBD1	TRBV7-2	TRBJ2-3	many
CASSLESWAGSTDTQYF	TGTGCCAGCAGCTTAGAATCCTGGGCAGGGAGCACAGATACGCAGTATTTT	.	TRBV11-3	TRBJ2-3	many
CASSLAGVHEQFF	TGTGCCAGCAGTTTGGCAGGGGTCCATGAGCAGTTCTTC	.	TRBV6-6	TRBJ2-1	.
CASSLKPGEQFF	TGTGCCAGCAGCCTGAAGCCCGGTGAGCAGTTCTTC	.	TRBV5-4	TRBJ2-1	few
CSARDYPGANYGYTF	TGCAGTGCTAGAGATTATCCAGGAGCTAACTATGGCTACACCTTC	.	TRBV20-1	TRBJ1-2	.
CASSIPGSGREAFF	TGTGCCAGTAGTATCCCGGGAAGTGGACGTGAAGCTTTCTTT	.	TRBV19	TRBJ1-1	.
CSARGGGSYTEAFF	TGCAGTGCTAGGGGCGGAGGGAGCTACACTGAAGCTTTCTTT	.	TRBV20-1	TRBJ1-1	.
CATSRDLTVPPYF	TGTGCCACCAGCAGAGATCTGACAGTTCCACCGTACTTC	.	TRBV15	TRBJ2-7	few
CASSSRTSGATDTQYF	TGTGCCAGCAGCTCGCGGACTAGCGGGGCCACAGATACGCAGTATTTT	TRBD2	TRBV7-2	TRBJ2-3	many
CASSLRGLAGTDTQYF	TGTGCCAGCAGCTTACGGGGACTAGCGGGCACAGATACGCAGTATTTT	TRBD2	TRBV11-2	TRBJ2-3	many
CASSQGTSSYNEQFF	TGTGCCAGCAGCCAGGGGACGTCCTCCTACAATGAGCAGTTCTTC	.	TRBV7-2	TRBJ2-1	many
CATSREKGLTEAFF	TGTGCCACCAGCAGGGAAAAGGGACTTACTGAAGCTTTCTTT	.	TRBV15	TRBJ1-1	.
CASSLKENTEAFF	TGTGCCAGCAGCTTAAAAGAGAACACTGAAGCTTTCTTT	.	TRBV7-9	TRBJ1-1	many
CASNGRPTDTQYF	TGTGCCAGCAATGGCAGGCCCACAGATACGCAGTATTTT	.	TRBV28	TRBJ2-3	few
CATSRDGRAPYEQYF	TGTGCCACCAGCAGAGATGGGCGCGCCCCCTACGAGCAGTACTTC	.	TRBV15	TRBJ2-7	.
CASSFRGLYYEQYF	TGTGCCAGCAGTTTCAGGGGCCTTTACTACGAGCAGTACTTC	.	TRBV28	TRBJ2-7	.
CASSYSGGTNEKLFF	TGTGCCAGCAGTTACTCGGGCGGTACTAATGAAAAACTGTTTTTT	.	TRBV6-5	TRBJ1-4	many
CASSAKEGGANVLTF	TGTGCCAGCAGCGCAAAGGAGGGAGGGGCCAACGTCCTGACTTTC	.	TRBV2	TRBJ2-6	once
CASSVTGAKNQPQHF	TGTGCCAGCAGTGTCACCGGGGCTAAAAATCAGCCCCAGCATTTT	.	TRBV2	TRBJ1-5	few
CASSFRERSYGYTF	TGTGCCAGCAGTTTTAGGGAGAGGAGCTATGGCTACACCTTC	.	TRBV28	TRBJ1-2	.
CASRGVETQYF	TGTGCCAGCAGGGGGGTTGAGACCCAGTACTTC	.	TRBV28	TRBJ2-5	many
CASSLEGKGWQPQHF	TGTGCCAGCAGCTTAGAGGGTAAGGGTTGGCAGCCCCAGCATTTT	.	TRBV7-2	TRBJ1-5	many
CASSPNGGIGAGELFF	TGTGCCAGCAGCCCCAACGGAGGGATCGGGGCCGGGGAGCTGTTTTTT	.	TRBV7-6	TRBJ2-2	many
CSVERADEQFF	TGCAGCGTTGAAAGAGCGGATGAGCAGTTCTTC	.	TRBV29-1	TRBJ2-1	few
CASSPMGLAGLTDTQYF	TGTGCCAGCAGCCCGATGGGGCTAGCGGGACTCACAGATACGCAGTATTTT	TRBD2	TRBV9	TRBJ2-3	.
CASIPPGGNEKLFF	TGTGCCAGCATCCCGCCAGGGGGAAATGAAAAACTGTTTTTT	TRBD1	TRBV28	TRBJ1-4	few
CSSGGEMNTEAFF	TGTTCCTCCGGGGGGGAGATGAACACTGAAGCTTTCTTT	.	TRBV5-5	TRBJ1-1	few
CSARDPAHTGELFF	TGCAGTGCTAGAGATCCGGCGCACACCGGGGAGCTGTTTTTT	.	TRBV20-1	TRBJ2-2	.
CASSATWGSANYGYTF	TGTGCCAGCAGCGCTACCTGGGGATCTGCTAACTATGGCTACACCTTC	.	TRBV7-2	TRBJ1-2	many
CASKQGIRPAATGELFF	TGTGCCAGCAAACAAGGGATCCGACCAGCGGCGACCGGGGAGCTGTTTTTT	.	TRBV28	TRBJ2-2	.
CASSERTSGGAKQFF	TGCGCCAGCAGTGAGAGAACTAGCGGGGGGGCCAAGCAGTTCTTC	TRBD2	TRBV10-1	TRBJ2-1	.
CASSYDRGLGQPQHF	TGTGCCAGCAGTTACGACAGGGGGCTCGGGCAGCCCCAGCATTTT	TRBD1	TRBV6-2/TRBV6-3	TRBJ1-5	many
CASSIEGGGEQYF	TGTGCCAGTAGTATCGAGGGCGGGGGCGAGCAGTACTTC	TRBD2	TRBV19	TRBJ2-7	medium-sized
CASSERTGSRGETQYF	TGTGCCAGCAGCGAGAGGACAGGGTCTAGAGGCGAGACCCAGTACTTC	TRBD1	TRBV7-6	TRBJ2-5	.
CASSFQGALTEAFF	TGCGCCAGCAGCTTTCAGGGGGCGCTTACTGAAGCTTTCTTT	TRBD1	TRBV5-1	TRBJ1-1	.
CASSQIGLAGGWATGELFF	TGCGCCAGCAGCCAAATAGGACTAGCGGGGGGGTGGGCCACCGGGGAGCTGTTTTTT	TRBD2	TRBV4-1	TRBJ2-2	.
CASSSGQGVQPQHF	TGTGCCAGCAGCTCGGGACAGGGGGTACAGCCCCAGCATTTT	TRBD1	TRBV7-9	TRBJ1-5	many
CASSFGQGEQYF	TGTGCCAGCAGCTTCGGACAGGGGGAGCAGTACTTC	TRBD1	TRBV7-9	TRBJ2-7	many
CASSFDVGRVDTQYF	TGTGCCAGCAGCTTCGATGTCGGGCGGGTTGATACGCAGTATTTT	.	TRBV7-2	TRBJ2-3	many
CASSLDLFSGANILTF	TGTGCCAGCAGCTTAGACCTTTTCTCTGGGGCCAACATCCTGACTTTC	.	TRBV11-2	TRBJ2-6	.
CASSIWGGPQPQHF	TGTGCCAGTAGTATCTGGGGGGGTCCACAGCCCCAGCATTTT	.	TRBV19	TRBJ1-5	few
CASSYSGPRADTQYF	TGTGCCAGCAGTTATTCCGGGCCTAGGGCAGATACGCAGTATTTT	.	TRBV6-6	TRBJ2-3	.
CASSPPGLAGTGELFF	TGTGCCAGCAGTCCACCAGGACTAGCGGGGACCGGGGAGCTGTTTTTT	TRBD2	TRBV12-3/TRBV12-4	TRBJ2-2	many
CASSSGTSDVHEQFF	TGTGCCAGCAGCTCCGGGACTAGCGACGTCCATGAGCAGTTCTTC	TRBD2	TRBV11-2	TRBJ2-1	.
CASNGRERNYNEQFF	TGTGCCAGCAATGGTCGTGAGCGGAACTACAATGAGCAGTTCTTC	.	TRBV27	TRBJ2-1	few
CASSLGVQASYNEQFF	TGTGCCAGCAGCTTAGGAGTCCAGGCCTCCTACAATGAGCAGTTCTTC	.	TRBV11-3	TRBJ2-1	many
CATSDPLSGYTF	TGTGCCACCAGTGATCCCCTTAGTGGCTACACCTTC	.	TRBV24-1	TRBJ1-2	.
CASSSDRGLYEQYF	TGTGCCAGCAGCTCCGACAGGGGGCTCTACGAGCAGTACTTC	TRBD1	TRBV7-8	TRBJ2-7	many
CASRPVGGAVLLIDF	TGTGCCAGCAGACCCGTCGGGGGGGCGGTCCTCTTAATTGACTTC	TRBD2	TRBV28	TRBJ2-4	few
CASSGQRGHSNQPQHF	TGTGCCAGCAGCGGACAGCGCGGCCATAGCAATCAGCCCCAGCATTTT	.	TRBV28	TRBJ1-5	few
CASSTDLNTEAFF	TGTGCCAGCAGCACAGATTTGAACACTGAAGCTTTCTTT	.	TRBV7-6	TRBJ1-1	many
CASSLALTGQGTYEQYF	TGTGCCAGCAGCTTAGCTCTGACGGGACAGGGCACCTACGAGCAGTACTTC	TRBD1	TRBV7-9	TRBJ2-7	.
CSAREWGSYNSPLHF	TGCAGTGCTAGAGAGTGGGGCTCCTATAATTCACCCCTACACTTT	.	TRBV20-1	TRBJ1-6	.
CSAREGTVNQPQHF	TGCAGTGCTAGAGAGGGGACGGTAAATCAGCCCCAGCATTTT	.	TRBV20-1	TRBJ1-5	.
CSARDTTSYNEQFF	TGCAGTGCTAGGGACACAACCTCCTACAATGAGCAGTTCTTC	.	TRBV20-1	TRBJ2-1	.
CSATRLAGGRLAQYF	TGCAGTGCTACTCGACTAGCGGGAGGGCGCCTGGCCCAGTACTTC	TRBD2	TRBV20-1	TRBJ2-5	.